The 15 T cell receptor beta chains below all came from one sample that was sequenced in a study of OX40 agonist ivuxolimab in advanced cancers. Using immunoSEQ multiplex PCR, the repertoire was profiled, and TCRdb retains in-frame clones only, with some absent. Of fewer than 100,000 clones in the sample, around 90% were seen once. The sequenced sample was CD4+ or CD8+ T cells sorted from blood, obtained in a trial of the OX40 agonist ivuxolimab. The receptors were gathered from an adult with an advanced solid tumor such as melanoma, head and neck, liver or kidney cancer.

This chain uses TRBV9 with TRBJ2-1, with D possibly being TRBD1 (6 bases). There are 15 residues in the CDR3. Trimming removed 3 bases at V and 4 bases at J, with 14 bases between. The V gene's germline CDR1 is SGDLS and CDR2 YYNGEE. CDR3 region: CASSGGLGTYNEQFF. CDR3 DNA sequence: TGTGCCAGCAGCGGGGGGTTGGGGACATACAATGAGCAGTTCTTC.

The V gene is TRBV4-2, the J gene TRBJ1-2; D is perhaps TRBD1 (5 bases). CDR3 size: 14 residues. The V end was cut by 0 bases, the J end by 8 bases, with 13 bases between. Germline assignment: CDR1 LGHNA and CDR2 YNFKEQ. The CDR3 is CASSQEAGEGGYTF. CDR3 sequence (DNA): TGTGCCAGCAGCCAAGAGGCGGGGGAGGGCGGCTACACCTTC.

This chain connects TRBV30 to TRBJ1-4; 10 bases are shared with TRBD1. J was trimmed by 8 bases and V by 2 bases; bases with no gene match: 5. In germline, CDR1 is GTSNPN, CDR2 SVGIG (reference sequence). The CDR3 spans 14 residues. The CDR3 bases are TGTGCCTGGAGTATTTCGGGACAGGGGGAAAAACTGTTTTTT. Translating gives CAWSISGQGEKLFF.

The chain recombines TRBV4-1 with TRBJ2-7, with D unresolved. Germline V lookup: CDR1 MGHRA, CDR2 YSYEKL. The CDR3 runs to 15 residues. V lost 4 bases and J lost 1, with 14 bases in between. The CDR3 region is CASSPLHISSYEQYF. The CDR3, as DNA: TGCGCCAGCAGCCCCTTACACATCTCTTCCTACGAGCAGTACTTC.

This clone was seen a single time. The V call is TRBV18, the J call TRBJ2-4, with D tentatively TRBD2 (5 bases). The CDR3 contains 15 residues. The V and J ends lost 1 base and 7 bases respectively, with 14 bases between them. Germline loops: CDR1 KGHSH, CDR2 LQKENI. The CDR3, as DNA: TGTGCCAGCTCACCACAGCTTCAAACGGGGAACATTCAGTACTTC. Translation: CASSPQLQTGNIQYF.

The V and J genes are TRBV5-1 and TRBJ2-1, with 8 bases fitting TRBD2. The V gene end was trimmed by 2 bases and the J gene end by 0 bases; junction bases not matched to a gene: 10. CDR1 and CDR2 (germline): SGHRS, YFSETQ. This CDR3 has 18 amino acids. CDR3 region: CASSFGRGVSGSYNEQFF. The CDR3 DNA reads TGCGCCAGCAGCTTCGGGAGGGGGGTAAGTGGCTCCTACAATGAGCAGTTCTTC.

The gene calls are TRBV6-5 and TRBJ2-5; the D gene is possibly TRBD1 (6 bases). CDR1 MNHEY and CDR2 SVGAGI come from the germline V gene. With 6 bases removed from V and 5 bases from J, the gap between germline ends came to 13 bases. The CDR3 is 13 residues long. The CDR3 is CASRLTGSETQYF. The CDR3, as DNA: TGTGCCAGCAGACTAACAGGGAGTGAGACCCAGTACTTC.

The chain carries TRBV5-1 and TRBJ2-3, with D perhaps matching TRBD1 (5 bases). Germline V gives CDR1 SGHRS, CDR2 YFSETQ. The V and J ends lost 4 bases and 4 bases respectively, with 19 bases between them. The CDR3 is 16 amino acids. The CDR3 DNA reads TGCGCCAGCAGCGTCCAGGGTAATGGGCTCTCAGATACGCAGTATTTT. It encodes CASSVQGNGLSDTQYF.

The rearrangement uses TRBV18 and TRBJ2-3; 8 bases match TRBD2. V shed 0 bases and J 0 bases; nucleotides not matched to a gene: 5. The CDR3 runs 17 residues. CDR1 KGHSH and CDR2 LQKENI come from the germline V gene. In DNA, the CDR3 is TGTGCCAGCTCACCACCCGAGATAGCGGGAAGCACAGATACGCAGTATTTT. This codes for CASSPPEIAGSTDTQYF.

CDR3 sequence reads: CASSRGRGNNEKLFF. DNA for the CDR3: TGTGCCAGCAGCAGGGGACGCGGAAATAATGAAAAACTGTTTTTT. The rearrangement uses TRBV7-2 and TRBJ1-4; D is possibly TRBD1 (5 bases). Trimming left V 5 bases short and J 4 bases short, with 14 bases between. The CDR3 contains 15 residues. The germline V gene has CDR1 SGHTA and CDR2 FQGNSA.

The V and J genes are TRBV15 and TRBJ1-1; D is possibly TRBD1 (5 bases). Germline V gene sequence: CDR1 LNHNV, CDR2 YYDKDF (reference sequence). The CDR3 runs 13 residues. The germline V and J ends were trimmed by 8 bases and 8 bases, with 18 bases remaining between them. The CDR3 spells CATRGSPGREAFF. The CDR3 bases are TGTGCCACCCGCGGATCACCGGGACGGGAAGCTTTCTTT.

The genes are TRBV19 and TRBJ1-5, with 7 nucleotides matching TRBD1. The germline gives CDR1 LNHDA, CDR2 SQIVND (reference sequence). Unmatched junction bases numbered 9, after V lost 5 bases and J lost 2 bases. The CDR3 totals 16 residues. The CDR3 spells CASSSNRGFGNQPQHF. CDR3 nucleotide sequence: TGTGCCAGTAGTTCCAACAGGGGCTTCGGCAATCAGCCCCAGCATTTT.

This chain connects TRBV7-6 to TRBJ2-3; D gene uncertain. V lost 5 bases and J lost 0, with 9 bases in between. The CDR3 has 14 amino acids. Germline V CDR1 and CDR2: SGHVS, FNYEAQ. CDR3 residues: CASSPGTSTDTQYF. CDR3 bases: TGTGCCAGCAGCCCCGGTACTAGCACAGATACGCAGTATTTT.

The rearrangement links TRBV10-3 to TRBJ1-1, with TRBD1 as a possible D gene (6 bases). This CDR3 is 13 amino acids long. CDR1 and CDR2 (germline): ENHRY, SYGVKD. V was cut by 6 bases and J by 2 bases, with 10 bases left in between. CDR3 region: CAISLQGNTEAFF. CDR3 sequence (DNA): TGTGCCATCAGCTTACAGGGTAACACTGAAGCTTTCTTT.

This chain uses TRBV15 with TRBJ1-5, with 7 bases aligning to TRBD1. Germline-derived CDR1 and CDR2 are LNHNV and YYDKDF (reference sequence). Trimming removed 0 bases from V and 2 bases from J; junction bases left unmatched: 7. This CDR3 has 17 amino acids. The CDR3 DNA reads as TGTGCCACCAGCAGAGATCGAGGGGGCAAGGGCAATCAGCCCCAGCATTTT. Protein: CATSRDRGGKGNQPQHF.